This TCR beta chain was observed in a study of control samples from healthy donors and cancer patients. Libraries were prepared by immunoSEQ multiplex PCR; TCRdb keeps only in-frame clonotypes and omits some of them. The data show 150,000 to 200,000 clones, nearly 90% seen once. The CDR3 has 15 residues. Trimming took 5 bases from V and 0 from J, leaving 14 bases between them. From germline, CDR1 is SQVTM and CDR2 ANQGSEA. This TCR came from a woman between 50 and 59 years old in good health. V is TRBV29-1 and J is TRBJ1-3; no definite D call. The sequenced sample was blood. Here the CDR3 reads CSVSEQLASGNTIYF. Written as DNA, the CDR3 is TGCAGCGTTAGTGAACAACTCGCCTCTGGAAACACCATATATTTT.